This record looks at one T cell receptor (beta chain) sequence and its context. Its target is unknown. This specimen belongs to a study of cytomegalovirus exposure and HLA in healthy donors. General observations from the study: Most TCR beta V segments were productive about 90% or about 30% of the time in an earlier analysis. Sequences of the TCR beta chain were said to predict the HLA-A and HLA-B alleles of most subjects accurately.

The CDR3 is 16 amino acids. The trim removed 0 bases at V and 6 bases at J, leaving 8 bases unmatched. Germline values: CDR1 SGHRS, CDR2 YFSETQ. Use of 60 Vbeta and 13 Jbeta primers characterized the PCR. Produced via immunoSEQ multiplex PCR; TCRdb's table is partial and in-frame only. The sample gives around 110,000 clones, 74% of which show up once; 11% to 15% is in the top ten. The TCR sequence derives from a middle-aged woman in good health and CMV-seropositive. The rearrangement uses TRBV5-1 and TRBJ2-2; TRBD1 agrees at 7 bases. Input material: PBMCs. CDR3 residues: CASSLAAQGSSGELFF. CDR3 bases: TGCGCCAGCAGCTTGGCCGCACAGGGGAGTTCCGGGGAGCTGTTTTTT.